This TCR beta chain was captured by sequencing in a study of shared clonotypes between healthy human individuals. Trimming took 4 bases from V and 3 from J; bases not matched to a gene: 13. The CDR3 totals 17 residues. Per the germline V gene, CDR1 is ENHRY and CDR2 is SYGVKD. Measured with immunoSEQ multiplex PCR; TCRdb has only the in-frame clones, and not every one. The data show millions of clones, around 90% seen once. V and J are TRBV10-3 and TRBJ2-3, with 7 bases matching TRBD2. Sequenced: naive CD4+ T cells sorted from blood. Noted subset: CD45RA+ positively selected. The receptor comes from a man aged 18 to 35 in good health. CDR3 sequence (DNA): TGTGCCATCAGTGTATCCCTGGGGGGGGTTCGGACAGATACGCAGTATTTT. The encoded protein is CAISVSLGGVRTDTQYF.